The sequence of this TCR beta chain was determined in a study of blood T cells in healthy people across ages. This CDR3 contains 17 residues. The germline V gene has CDR1 MDHEN and CDR2 SYDVKM. V shed 4 bases and J shed 2 bases, with 19 bases lying between them. Each sample provided at least 5 micrograms of extracted total RNA. A second PCR of 7 to 11 cycles used a sample-barcoded 5' primer and a J-beta primer mix. One entry per CDR3 protein, called by TCRdb with MiXCR from the 5' RACE reads. The table includes about 830,000 distinct CDR3 sequences, approximately 65% detected once. The source material was blood. The clonotype was recovered from a man aged 25 to 40 in good health. The V gene is TRBV28, the J gene TRBJ2-3, with a weak D call TRBD2 (6 bases). The CDR3 DNA sequence: TGTGCCAGCAGTTACCTCGTCAACCGGGGGTCCACAGATACGCAGTATTTT. Translated, it gives CASSYLVNRGSTDTQYF.